This TCR beta chain is from a study of cytomegalovirus exposure and HLA in healthy donors. Study details: In an early release, HLA-typed donors contributed 75 million to 85 million unique TCR sequences.

The CDR3 has 12 residues. V lost 4 bases and J lost 5; bases outside the gene matches: 3. Germline lookup yields CDR1 SQVTM and CDR2 ANQGSEA. Study-wide points: Roughly even sequencing depth across donors was the assumption behind the presence/absence analyses.

On this clone itself: Its target is not known.

The PCR contained 60 Vbeta and 13 Jbeta primers. Profiling relied on immunoSEQ multiplex PCR, and the TCRdb table lists in-frame clones only, not all of them. The ten most abundant clones cover more than 0.75% of a sample with about 210,000 clones. This cohort consisted of healthy bone marrow donors. The TCR comes from a woman aged 30 to 39 in good health and CMV-seropositive. Sequencing input: PBMCs. The J gene is TRBJ1-2, the V gene TRBV29-1; 8 nucleotides align to TRBD1. CDR3 sequence: CSVGGQDYGYTF. DNA of the CDR3: TGCAGCGTTGGGGGACAGGATTATGGCTACACCTTC.